Listed below are T cell receptor beta chains from one sample, sequenced in a study of control samples from healthy donors and cancer patients. Generated by immunoSEQ multiplex PCR, the TCRdb table keeps only in-frame clones and is missing some. This sample has 150,000 to 200,000 clones, with about 92% found just once. Sequenced input: blood. These receptors were taken from a man aged 30-40 years in good health. Both conserved end residues are part of each CDR3. A D gene is named only where the DNA matches it firmly. Clone size, where shown, is once, few, many, or a class for clones that have expanded.

J | V | size | D | DNA | CDR3
TRBJ2-7 | TRBV3-1/TRBV3-2 | NA | NA | TGTGCCAGCAGCCAACGGGGAAAATGGGACGAGCAGTACTTC | CASSQRGKWDEQYF
TRBJ1-1 | TRBV28 | NA | NA | TGTGCCAGCAGCCTCGGGGGTAGGGGTACTGAAGCTTTCTTT | CASSLGGRGTEAFF
TRBJ1-4 | TRBV7-8 | NA | TRBD1 | TGTGCCAGCAGCTCCGGGACAGGGTTAGGTGAAAAACTGTTTTTT | CASSSGTGLGEKLFF
TRBJ1-5 | TRBV11-2 | NA | NA | TGTGCCAGCAGCCCGGGAAGCAATCAGCCCCAGCATTTT | CASSPGSNQPQHF
TRBJ1-2 | TRBV4-1 | once | TRBD1 | TGCGCCAGCAGCCTTCCGGCAGGGGGGGGGTATGGCTACACCTTC | CASSLPAGGGYGYTF
TRBJ2-7 | TRBV6-5 | NA | NA | TGTGCCAGCAGGCCGGGTCTTGGGGCCTACGAGCAGTACTTC | CASRPGLGAYEQYF
TRBJ2-7 | TRBV27 | NA | TRBD2 | TGTGCCAGCAGGAAACGTTCCGGGACTAGCGGGAGGGCCTACGAGCAGTACTTC | CASRKRSGTSGRAYEQYF
TRBJ2-2 | TRBV2 | NA | NA | TGTGCCAGCAGTCCAGGTAGAAGAAACACCGGGGAGCTGTTTTTT | CASSPGRRNTGELFF
TRBJ2-7 | TRBV19 | NA | NA | TGTGCCAGTACCCCGGGAGCCTTTCCATACGAGCAGTACTTC | CASTPGAFPYEQYF
TRBJ2-7 | TRBV13 | NA | NA | TGTGCCAGCAGCCCGAAGACGGAAACCTACGAGCAGTACTTC | CASSPKTETYEQYF
TRBJ1-2 | TRBV7-2 | once | TRBD1 | TGTGCCAGCAGCGGACCGGGACAGGGAAATGGCTACACCTTC | CASSGPGQGNGYTF
TRBJ2-7 | TRBV4-3 | NA | TRBD1 | TGCGCCAGCAGCCAAGAGGGGTTGGGATCGACAGGGCAGTCCTTC | CASSQEGLGSTGQSF
TRBJ2-5 | TRBV6-6 | NA | TRBD1 | TGTGCCAGCAGTCAGGGGGCGATGGAGACCCAGTACTTC | CASSQGAMETQYF
TRBJ1-4 | TRBV10-1 | NA | NA | TGCGCCAGCAGTGAGTCGGGGAGCCAGGAAAAACTGTTTTTT | CASSESGSQEKLFF
TRBJ2-7 | TRBV6-5 | NA | TRBD2 | TGTGCCAGCACCACGGGGGGGGGCTCCAGGTACGAGCAGTACTTC | CASTTGGGSRYEQYF
TRBJ2-2 | TRBV10-3 | NA | NA | TGTGCCATCAGTGAGACGGGAGCGGACACCGGGGAGCTGTTTTTT | CAISETGADTGELFF
TRBJ2-2 | TRBV3-1/TRBV3-2 | NA | NA | TGTGCCAGCAGCCAAGGAGACACCGGGGAGCTGTTTTTT | CASSQGDTGELFF
TRBJ1-6 | TRBV7-9 | NA | NA | TGTGCCAGCAGCGGTGGGACAACCGTCCCCTATAATTCACCCCTCCACTTT | CASSGGTTVPYNSPLHF
TRBJ2-7 | TRBV7-9 | NA | NA | TGTGCCAGCAGCTTAGCCCTTTTCCCGGGGGAGCAGTACTTC | CASSLALFPGEQYF
TRBJ2-2 | TRBV5-6 | once | NA | TGTGCCAGCAGCTTATTCCCAGGGGTCAGCGGGGAGCTGTTTTTT | CASSLFPGVSGELFF
TRBJ2-1 | TRBV11-3 | NA | NA | TGTGCCAGCAGTCCTCGACACCCTGGGGATGAGCAGTTCTTC | CASSPRHPGDEQFF
TRBJ2-7 | TRBV5-4 | NA | NA | TGTGCCAGCAGCTTGGAGGGGGACTACGACGAGCAGTACTTC | CASSLEGDYDEQYF
TRBJ1-5 | TRBV5-5 | NA | NA | TGTGCCAGCAGTTCTCGGGGACATGGGGAGGATCAGCCCCAGCATTTT | CASSSRGHGEDQPQHF
TRBJ1-1 | TRBV19 | NA | NA | TGTGCCAGTAGTATACTTTGGCCCGCTAGAAAGGTGAACACTGAAGCTTTCTTT | CASSILWPARKVNTEAFF
TRBJ1-1 | TRBV19 | NA | TRBD1 | TGTGCCAGTAGTCTTCCACAGGGGTGGACTGAAGCTTTCTTT | CASSLPQGWTEAFF
TRBJ2-2 | TRBV7-9 | NA | NA | TGTGCCAGTACAGGGCCCAACACCGGGGAGCTGTTTTTT | CASTGPNTGELFF
TRBJ1-4 | TRBV4-1 | NA | NA | TGCGCCAGCAGCCAAGAGATCGTGAAGGCAACTAATGAAAAACTGTTTTTT | CASSQEIVKATNEKLFF
TRBJ1-3 | TRBV6-5 | NA | TRBD1 | TGTGCCAGCAGCTCTAGGACAGGTGGAAACACCATATATTTT | CASSSRTGGNTIYF
TRBJ1-1 | TRBV5-1 | few | TRBD1 | TGCGCCAGCAGCTTGCAGGGGGGGAACACTGAAGCTTTCTTT | CASSLQGGNTEAFF
TRBJ2-5 | TRBV7-6 | few | NA | TGTGCCAGCAGCCCGTACCAAGAGACCCAGTACTTC | CASSPYQETQYF
TRBJ1-1 | TRBV18 | NA | TRBD1 | TGTGCCAGCTCACCAATACCCGGGACAGGGCACACTGAAGCTTTCTTT | CASSPIPGTGHTEAFF
TRBJ1-6 | TRBV6-4 | NA | TRBD1 | TGTGCCAGCAGTGACTCAGGGGGCACTAATTCACCCCTCCACTTT | CASSDSGGTNSPLHF
TRBJ1-2 | TRBV19 | NA | NA | TGTGCCAGCCGTGATGGGACGGCCGCCTCTGGCTACACCTTC | CASRDGTAASGYTF
TRBJ1-2 | TRBV6-2/TRBV6-3 | NA | TRBD1 | TGTGCCAGCAGCCCGGGACAGTGGGATGGCTACACCTTC | CASSPGQWDGYTF
TRBJ2-3 | TRBV5-4 | NA | TRBD2 | TGTGCCAGCAGCCCCCCCAGCGGGGGAGTCCATAGCACAGATACGCAGTATTTT | CASSPPSGGVHSTDTQYF
TRBJ2-5 | TRBV27 | NA | TRBD1 | TGTGCCAGCAGTCCATACCAGGACAGGGGCACGGAGACCCAGTACTTC | CASSPYQDRGTETQYF
TRBJ2-2 | TRBV4-2 | once | TRBD2 | TGTGCCAGCAGCTCCGACTGGGGAGGGACCGGGGAGCTGTTTTTT | CASSSDWGGTGELFF
TRBJ2-7 | TRBV4-3 | NA | NA | TGCGCCAGCCGTGCACCCAAGCGACCTCGTCCCCCGTACTTC | CASRAPKRPRPPYF
TRBJ2-1 | TRBV19 | once | TRBD2 | TGTGCCAGTAGTATAGGGGGAGGGGCCATGTACAATGAGCAGTTCTTC | CASSIGGGAMYNEQFF
TRBJ2-7 | TRBV9 | few | NA | TGTGCCAGCAGCGGGGACGGTTACGAGCAGTACTTC | CASSGDGYEQYF
TRBJ2-7 | TRBV30 | once | TRBD2 | TGTGCCTGGAGTGTACGGTTACTAGCGGGATCCCTCTCCTACGAGCAGTACTTC | CAWSVRLLAGSLSYEQYF
TRBJ1-2 | TRBV5-1 | NA | TRBD1 | TGCGCCAGCAGCTTGGGCGGGACAGGGGGCGAGAGCTATGGCTACACCTTC | CASSLGGTGGESYGYTF
TRBJ1-6 | TRBV7-9 | NA | NA | TGTGCCAGCAGCCCCGACAGTTATAATTCACCCCTCCACTTT | CASSPDSYNSPLHF
TRBJ2-2 | TRBV24-1 | NA | NA | TGTGCCACCAGTGATTTGCTGTCCGGGGAGCTGTTTTTT | CATSDLLSGELFF
TRBJ2-3 | TRBV4-2 | NA | NA | TGTGCCAGCAGCCAAGGTGGAGTGAGAGACACAGATACGCAGTATTTT | CASSQGGVRDTDTQYF
TRBJ2-4 | TRBV6-6 | NA | TRBD2 | TGTGCCAGCAGTTACTCGGCCGGGGGGAACATTCAGTACTTC | CASSYSAGGNIQYF
TRBJ1-2 | TRBV30 | NA | NA | TGTGCCTGGAGAGCCGTCGGGTATGGCTACACCTTC | CAWRAVGYGYTF
TRBJ2-1 | TRBV24-1 | NA | TRBD2 | TGTGCCACCAGTGAACGTGGGACTAGCAAAGCGCCGAATGAGCAGTTCTTC | CATSERGTSKAPNEQFF
TRBJ2-1 | TRBV30 | NA | TRBD2 | TGTGCCGGTCAGCTGGCGGGAGGGCCCTACAATGAGCAGTTCTTC | CAGQLAGGPYNEQFF
TRBJ2-7 | TRBV4-2 | NA | TRBD1 | TGTGCCAGCAGCCAAGTGGGGACAGGGCGATCCTACGAGCAGTACTTC | CASSQVGTGRSYEQYF
TRBJ2-2 | TRBV7-2 | NA | NA | TGTGCCAGCAGCTGGGCCACCAGCCGGAACACCGGGGAGCTGTTTTTT | CASSWATSRNTGELFF
TRBJ2-5 | TRBV2 | NA | TRBD2 | TGTGCCAGCAGGGGACTAGCGGGGGTACAAGAGACCCAGTACTTC | CASRGLAGVQETQYF
TRBJ2-5 | TRBV5-1 | once | NA | TGCGCCAGCAGCCTGGCCCAGGCAGGGAAGACCCAGTACTTC | CASSLAQAGKTQYF
TRBJ1-2 | TRBV6-1 | NA | TRBD1 | TGTGCCAGCAGTGACCGACAGGGGATTTATGGCTACACCTTC | CASSDRQGIYGYTF